This T cell receptor beta chain was found in a study of T cell responses to AZD1222 COVID-19 vaccine. Clones were read by immunoSEQ multiplex PCR, and TCRdb kept only the in-frame ones, dropping some. The table lists tens of thousands of clones, approximately 91% of them singletons, with 22% in the top ten. As regards this clone: What it recognizes is unknown.

Study-wide findings and caveats: Females made up more of the donors, who were largely white British, and clonal diversity may have come out too low.

The CDR3 contains 14 residues. Trimming left V 5 bases short and J 5 bases short, with 15 bases between. Germline CDR1 reads SEHNR; CDR2 reads FQNEAQ (reference sequence). Sequences were derived from peripheral blood, sampled on day 0 of AZD1222 vaccination. The chain joins TRBV7-9 to TRBJ1-1, with D tentatively TRBD1 (5 bases). The receptor was derived from an adult in good health. The CDR3 reads CASSQQVYGTEAFF. The CDR3 DNA reads as TGTGCCAGCAGCCAACAGGTGTACGGAACTGAAGCTTTCTTT.